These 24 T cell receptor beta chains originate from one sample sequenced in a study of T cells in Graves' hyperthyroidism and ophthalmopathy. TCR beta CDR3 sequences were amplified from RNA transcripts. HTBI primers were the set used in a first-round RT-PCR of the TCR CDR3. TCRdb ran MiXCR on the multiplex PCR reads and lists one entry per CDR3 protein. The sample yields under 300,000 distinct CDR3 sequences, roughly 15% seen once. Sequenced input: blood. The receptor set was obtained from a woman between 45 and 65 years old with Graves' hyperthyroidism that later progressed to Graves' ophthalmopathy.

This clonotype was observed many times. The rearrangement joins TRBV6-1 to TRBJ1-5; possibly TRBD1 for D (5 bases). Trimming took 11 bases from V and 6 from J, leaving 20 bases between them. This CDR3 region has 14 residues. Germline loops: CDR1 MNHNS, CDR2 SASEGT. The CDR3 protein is CAASVSHGAQPQHF. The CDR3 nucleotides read TGTGCCGCCTCTGTGAGCCATGGGGCTCAGCCCCAGCATTTT.

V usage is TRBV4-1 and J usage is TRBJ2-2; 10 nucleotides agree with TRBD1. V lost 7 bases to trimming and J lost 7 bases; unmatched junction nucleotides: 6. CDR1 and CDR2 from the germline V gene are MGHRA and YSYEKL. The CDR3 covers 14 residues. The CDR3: CASTADRGIGELFF. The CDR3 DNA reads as TGCGCCAGCACGGCGGACAGGGGGATCGGGGAGCTGTTTTTT.

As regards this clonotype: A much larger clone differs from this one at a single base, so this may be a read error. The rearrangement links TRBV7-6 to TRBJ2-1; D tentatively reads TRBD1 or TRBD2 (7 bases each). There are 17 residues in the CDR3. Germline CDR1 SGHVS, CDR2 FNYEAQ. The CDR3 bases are TGTGCCAGCAGCGTAGCGGGCGGCAGGGGGTTCCTCGATGAGCAGTTCTTC. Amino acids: CASSVAGGRGFLDEQFF.

CDR3 sequence: CASSLSGVTYGYTF. In DNA form, the CDR3 reads TGTGCCAGCAGCTTGTCAGGGGTGACCTATGGCTACACCTTC. This chain connects TRBV28 to TRBJ1-2; D is perhaps TRBD1 (6 bases). Trimming took off 6 bases at V and 4 bases at J, with 15 bases between the two ends. The CDR3 has 14 residues. The germline V gene encodes CDR1 MDHEN and CDR2 SYDVKM.

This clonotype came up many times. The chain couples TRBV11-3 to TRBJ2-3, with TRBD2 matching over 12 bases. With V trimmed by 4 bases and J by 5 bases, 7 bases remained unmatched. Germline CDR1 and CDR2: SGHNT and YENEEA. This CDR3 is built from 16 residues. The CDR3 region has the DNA TGTGCCAGCAGCTCTCGACTAGCGGGAGATATAGATACGCAGTATTTT. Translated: CASSSRLAGDIDTQYF.

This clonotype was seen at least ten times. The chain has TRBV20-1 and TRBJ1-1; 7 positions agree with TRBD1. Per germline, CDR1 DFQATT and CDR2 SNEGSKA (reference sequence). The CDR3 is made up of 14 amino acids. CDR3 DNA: TGCAGCGCCGCAGGGGGTGGAGAGGACACTGAAGCTTTCTTT. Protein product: CSAAGGGEDTEAFF.

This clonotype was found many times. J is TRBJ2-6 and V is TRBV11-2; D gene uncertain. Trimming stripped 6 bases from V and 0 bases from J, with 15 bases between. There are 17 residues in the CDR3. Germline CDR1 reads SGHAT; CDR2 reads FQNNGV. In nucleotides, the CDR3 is TGTGCCAGCAGACGTGGGAAGGGTTTCTCTGGGGCCAACGTCCTGACTTTC. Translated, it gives CASRRGKGFSGANVLTF.

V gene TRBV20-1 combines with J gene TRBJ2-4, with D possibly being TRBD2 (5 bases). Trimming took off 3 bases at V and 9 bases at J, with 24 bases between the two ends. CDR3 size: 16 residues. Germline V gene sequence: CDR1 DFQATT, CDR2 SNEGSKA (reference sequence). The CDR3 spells CSASTGRRPTLTIQYF. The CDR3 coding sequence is TGCAGTGCTAGTACGGGAAGGAGGCCCACTTTAACCATTCAGTACTTC.

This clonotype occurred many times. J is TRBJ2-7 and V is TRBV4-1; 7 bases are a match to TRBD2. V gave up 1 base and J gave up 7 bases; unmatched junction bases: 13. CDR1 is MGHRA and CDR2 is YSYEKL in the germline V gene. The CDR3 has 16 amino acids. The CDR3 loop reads CASSQGRGGGRGEQYF. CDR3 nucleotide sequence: TGCGCCAGCAGCCAAGGACGAGGAGGCGGGAGAGGGGAGCAGTACTTC.

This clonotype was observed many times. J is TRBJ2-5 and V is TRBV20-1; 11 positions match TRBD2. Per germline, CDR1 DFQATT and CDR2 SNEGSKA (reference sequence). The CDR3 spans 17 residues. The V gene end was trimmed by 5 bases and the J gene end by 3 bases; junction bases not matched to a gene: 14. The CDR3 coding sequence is TGCAGTGCTCTCCCCACCGCTAGCGGGAGGACGAAAGAGACCCAGTACTTC. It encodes CSALPTASGRTKETQYF.

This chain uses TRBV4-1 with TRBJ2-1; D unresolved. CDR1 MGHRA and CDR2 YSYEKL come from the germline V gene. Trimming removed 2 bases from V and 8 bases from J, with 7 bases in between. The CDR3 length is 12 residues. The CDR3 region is CASSQSLYEQFF. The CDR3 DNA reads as TGCGCCAGCAGCCAAAGTTTGTATGAGCAGTTCTTC.

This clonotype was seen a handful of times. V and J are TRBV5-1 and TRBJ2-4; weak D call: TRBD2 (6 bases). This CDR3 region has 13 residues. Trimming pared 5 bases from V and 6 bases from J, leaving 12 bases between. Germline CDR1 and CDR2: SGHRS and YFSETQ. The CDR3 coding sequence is TGCGCCAGCAGGATCGGGGGTGGAAACATTCAGTACTTC. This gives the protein CASRIGGGNIQYF.

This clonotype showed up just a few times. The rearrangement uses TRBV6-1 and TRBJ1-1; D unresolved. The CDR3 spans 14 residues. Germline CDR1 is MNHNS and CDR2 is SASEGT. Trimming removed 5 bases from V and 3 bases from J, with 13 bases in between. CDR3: CASSSPGWDTEAFF. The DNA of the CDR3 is TGTGCCAGCAGTTCTCCCGGTTGGGACACTGAAGCTTTCTTT.

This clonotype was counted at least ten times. CDR3 residues: CASSPRTSGRQNIQYF. As DNA, the CDR3 is TGTGCCAGCAGTCCGAGGACTAGCGGGAGGCAAAACATTCAGTACTTC. This chain uses TRBV28 with TRBJ2-4; the match to TRBD2 covers 14 bases. The germline V gene encodes CDR1 MDHEN and CDR2 SYDVKM. The ends lost 5 bases at V and 5 bases at J; junction bases unmatched: 5. The CDR3 contains 16 residues.

The chain's CDR3 is CASSGETSGSYEQYF. The CDR3 DNA reads TGTGCCAGCAGTGGCGAGACTAGCGGTTCCTACGAGCAGTACTTC. The chain is built from TRBV6-1 and TRBJ2-7, with TRBD2 identical over 9 bases. The V gene end was trimmed by 4 bases and the J gene end by 1 base; junction bases not matched to a gene: 5. The CDR3 totals 15 residues. CDR1 and CDR2 from the germline V gene are MNHNS and SASEGT.

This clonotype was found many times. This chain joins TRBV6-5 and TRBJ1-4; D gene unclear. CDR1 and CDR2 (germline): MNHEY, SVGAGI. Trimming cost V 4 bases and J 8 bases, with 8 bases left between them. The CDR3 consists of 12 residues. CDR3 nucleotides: TGTGCCAGCAGTTCAGTAGGGGAAAAACTGTTTTTT. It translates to CASSSVGEKLFF.

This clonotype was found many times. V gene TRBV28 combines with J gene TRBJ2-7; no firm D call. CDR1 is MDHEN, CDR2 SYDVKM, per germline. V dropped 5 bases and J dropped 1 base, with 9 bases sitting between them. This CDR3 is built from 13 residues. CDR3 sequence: CASSLLGSYEQYF. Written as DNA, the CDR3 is TGTGCCAGCAGTCTCCTAGGGTCCTACGAGCAGTACTTC.

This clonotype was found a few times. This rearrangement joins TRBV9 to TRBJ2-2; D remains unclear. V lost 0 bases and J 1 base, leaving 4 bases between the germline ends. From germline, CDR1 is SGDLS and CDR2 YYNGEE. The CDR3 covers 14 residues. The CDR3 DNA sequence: TGTGCCAGCAGCGTAGAAGGGAACACCGGGGAGCTGTTTTTT. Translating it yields CASSVEGNTGELFF. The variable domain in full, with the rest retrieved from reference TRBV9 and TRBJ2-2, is DSGVTQTPKHLITATGQRVTLRCSPRSGDLSVYWYQQSLDQGLQFLIQYYNGEERAKGNILERFSAQQFPDLHSELNLSSLELGDSALYFCASSVEGNTGELFFGEGSRLTVL.

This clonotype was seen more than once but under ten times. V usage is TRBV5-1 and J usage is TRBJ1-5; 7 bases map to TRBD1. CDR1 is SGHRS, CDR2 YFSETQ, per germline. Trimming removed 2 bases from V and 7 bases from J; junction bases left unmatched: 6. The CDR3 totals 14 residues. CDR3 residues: CASSFEQGRQPQHF. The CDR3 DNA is TGCGCCAGCAGCTTCGAACAGGGGAGACAGCCCCAGCATTTT.

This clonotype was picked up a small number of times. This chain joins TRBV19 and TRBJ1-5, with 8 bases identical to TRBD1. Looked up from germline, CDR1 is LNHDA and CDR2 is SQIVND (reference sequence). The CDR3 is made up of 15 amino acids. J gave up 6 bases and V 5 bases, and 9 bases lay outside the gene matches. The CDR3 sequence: CASSPRTGLGQPQHF. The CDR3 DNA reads TGTGCCAGTAGTCCAAGGACAGGGCTTGGTCAGCCCCAGCATTTT.

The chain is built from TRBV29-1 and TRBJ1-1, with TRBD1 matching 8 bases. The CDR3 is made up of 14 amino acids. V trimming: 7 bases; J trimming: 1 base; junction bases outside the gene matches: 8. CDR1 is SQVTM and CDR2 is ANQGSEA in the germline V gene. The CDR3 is CSAWTGRANTEAFF. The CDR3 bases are TGCAGCGCTTGGACAGGGAGGGCGAACACTGAAGCTTTCTTT.

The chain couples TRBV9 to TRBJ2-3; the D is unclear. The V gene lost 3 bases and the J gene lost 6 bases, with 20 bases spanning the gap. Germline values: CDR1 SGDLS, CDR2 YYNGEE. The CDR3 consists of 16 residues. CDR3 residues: CASSAVSGYLTDTQYF. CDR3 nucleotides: TGTGCCAGCAGCGCGGTCTCAGGATATCTTACCGATACGCAGTATTTT.

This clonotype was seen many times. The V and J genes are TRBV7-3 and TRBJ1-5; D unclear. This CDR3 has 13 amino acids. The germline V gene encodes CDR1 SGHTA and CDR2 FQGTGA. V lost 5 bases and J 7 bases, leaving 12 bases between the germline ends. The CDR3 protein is CASSPGENQPQHF. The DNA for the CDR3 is TGTGCCAGCAGCCCGGGAGAAAACCAGCCCCAGCATTTT.

This CDR3 reads CAIRLAGPSDEQFF. CDR3 nucleotide sequence: TGTGCCATCAGGCTAGCGGGGCCGAGCGATGAGCAGTTCTTC. The chain recombines TRBV10-3 with TRBJ2-1; 9 bases are a match to TRBD2. The CDR3 loop spans 14 amino acids. Germline CDR1 reads ENHRY; CDR2 reads SYGVKD. V shed 6 bases, J shed 8 bases, and the junction held 8 bases outside the gene matches.